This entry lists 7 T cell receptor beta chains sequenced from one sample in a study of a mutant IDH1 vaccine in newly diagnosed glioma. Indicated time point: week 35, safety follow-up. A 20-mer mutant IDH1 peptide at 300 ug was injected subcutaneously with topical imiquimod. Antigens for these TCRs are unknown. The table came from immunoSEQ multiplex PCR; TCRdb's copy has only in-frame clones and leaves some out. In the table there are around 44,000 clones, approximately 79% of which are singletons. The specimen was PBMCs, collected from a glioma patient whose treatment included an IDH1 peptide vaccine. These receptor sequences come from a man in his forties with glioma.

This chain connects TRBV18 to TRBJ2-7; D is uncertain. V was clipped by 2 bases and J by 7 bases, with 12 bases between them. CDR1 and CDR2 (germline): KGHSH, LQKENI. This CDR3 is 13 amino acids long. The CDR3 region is CASSPSGVREQYF. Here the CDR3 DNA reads TGTGCCAGCTCACCATCCGGAGTCCGTGAGCAGTACTTC.

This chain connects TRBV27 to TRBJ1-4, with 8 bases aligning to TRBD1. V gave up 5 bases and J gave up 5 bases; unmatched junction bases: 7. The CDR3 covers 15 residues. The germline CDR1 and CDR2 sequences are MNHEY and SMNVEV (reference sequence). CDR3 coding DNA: TGTGCCAGCAGTCGAAGGACAGGGACCAATGAAAAACTGTTTTTT. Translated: CASSRRTGTNEKLFF.

The CDR3 sequence is CASSGQAYEQYF. CDR3 nucleotide sequence: TGTGCCAGCAGTGGACAGGCCTACGAGCAGTACTTC. V usage is TRBV2 and J usage is TRBJ2-7, with D possibly matching TRBD1 (6 bases). V gave up 4 bases and J gave up 2 bases, with 6 bases separating them. There are 12 residues in the CDR3. The germline gives CDR1 SNHLY, CDR2 FYNNEI.

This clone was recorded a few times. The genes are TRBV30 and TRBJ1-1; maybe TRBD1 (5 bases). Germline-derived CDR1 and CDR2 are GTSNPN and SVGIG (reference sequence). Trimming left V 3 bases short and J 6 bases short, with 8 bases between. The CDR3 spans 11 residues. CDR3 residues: CAWSRGAEAFF. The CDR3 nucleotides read TGTGCCTGGAGCCGGGGGGCTGAAGCTTTCTTT.

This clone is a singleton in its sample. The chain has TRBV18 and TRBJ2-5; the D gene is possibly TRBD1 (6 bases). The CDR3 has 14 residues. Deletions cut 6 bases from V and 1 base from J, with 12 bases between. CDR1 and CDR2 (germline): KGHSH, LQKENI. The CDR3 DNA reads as TGTGCCAGCTCGATCGGACAGACCCAAGAGACCCAGTACTTC. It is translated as CASSIGQTQETQYF.

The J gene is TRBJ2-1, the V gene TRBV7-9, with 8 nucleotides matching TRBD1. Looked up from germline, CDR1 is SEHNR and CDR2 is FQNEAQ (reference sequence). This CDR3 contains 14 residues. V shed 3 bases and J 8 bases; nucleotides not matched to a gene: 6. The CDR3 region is CASSFGQGVDEQFF. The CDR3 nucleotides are TGTGCCAGCAGCTTCGGACAGGGCGTCGATGAGCAGTTCTTC.

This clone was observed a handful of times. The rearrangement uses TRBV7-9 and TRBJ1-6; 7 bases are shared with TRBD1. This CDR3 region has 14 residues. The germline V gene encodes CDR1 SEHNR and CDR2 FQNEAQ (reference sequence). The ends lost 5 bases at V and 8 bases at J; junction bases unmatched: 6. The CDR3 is CASSRDSRDSPLHF. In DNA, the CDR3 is TGTGCCAGCAGCCGGGACAGCAGGGATTCACCCCTCCACTTT.